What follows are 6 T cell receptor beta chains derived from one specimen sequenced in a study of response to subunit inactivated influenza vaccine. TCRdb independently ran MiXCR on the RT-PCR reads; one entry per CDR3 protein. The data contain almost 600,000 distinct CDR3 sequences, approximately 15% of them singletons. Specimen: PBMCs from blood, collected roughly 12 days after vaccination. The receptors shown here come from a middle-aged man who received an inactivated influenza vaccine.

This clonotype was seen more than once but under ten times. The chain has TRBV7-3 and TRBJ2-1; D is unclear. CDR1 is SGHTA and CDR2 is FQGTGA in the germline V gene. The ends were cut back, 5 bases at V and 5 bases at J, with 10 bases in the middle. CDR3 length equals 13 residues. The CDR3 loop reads CASSPAPHNEQFF. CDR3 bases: TGTGCCAGCAGCCCCGCCCCCCACAATGAGCAGTTCTTC.

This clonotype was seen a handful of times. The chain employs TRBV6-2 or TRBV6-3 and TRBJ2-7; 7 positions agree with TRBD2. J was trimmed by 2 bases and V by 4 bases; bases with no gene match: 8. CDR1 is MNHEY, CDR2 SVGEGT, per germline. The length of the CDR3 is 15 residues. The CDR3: CASSSGLGYTYEQYF. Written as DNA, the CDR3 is TGTGCCAGCAGTTCCGGACTAGGGTATACCTACGAGCAGTACTTC.

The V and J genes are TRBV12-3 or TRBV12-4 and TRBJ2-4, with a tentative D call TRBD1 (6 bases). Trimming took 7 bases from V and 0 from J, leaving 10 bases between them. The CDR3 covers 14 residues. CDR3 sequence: CASTEGGAKNIQYF. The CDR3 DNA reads TGTGCCAGCACCGAAGGGGGAGCCAAAAACATTCAGTACTTC.

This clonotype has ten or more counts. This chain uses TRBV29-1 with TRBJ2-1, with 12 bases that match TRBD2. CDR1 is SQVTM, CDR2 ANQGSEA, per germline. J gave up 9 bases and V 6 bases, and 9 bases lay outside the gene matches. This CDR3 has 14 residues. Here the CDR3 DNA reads TGCAGCGTCCTACTAGCGGGGGGTATGGGTGAGCAGTTCTTC. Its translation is CSVLLAGGMGEQFF.

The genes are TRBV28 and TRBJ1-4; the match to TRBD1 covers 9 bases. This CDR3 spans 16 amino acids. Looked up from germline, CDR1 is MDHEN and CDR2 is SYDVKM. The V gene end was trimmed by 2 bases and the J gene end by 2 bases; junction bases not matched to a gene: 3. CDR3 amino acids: CASSLNRGRTNEKLFF. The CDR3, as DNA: TGTGCCAGCAGTTTAAACAGGGGGCGGACTAATGAAAAACTGTTTTTT.

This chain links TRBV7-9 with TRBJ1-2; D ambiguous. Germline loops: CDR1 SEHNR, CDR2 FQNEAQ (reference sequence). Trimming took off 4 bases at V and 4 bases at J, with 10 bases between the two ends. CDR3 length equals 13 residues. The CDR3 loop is CASSYGEVYGYTF. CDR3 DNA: TGTGCCAGCAGCTATGGCGAAGTCTATGGCTACACCTTC.